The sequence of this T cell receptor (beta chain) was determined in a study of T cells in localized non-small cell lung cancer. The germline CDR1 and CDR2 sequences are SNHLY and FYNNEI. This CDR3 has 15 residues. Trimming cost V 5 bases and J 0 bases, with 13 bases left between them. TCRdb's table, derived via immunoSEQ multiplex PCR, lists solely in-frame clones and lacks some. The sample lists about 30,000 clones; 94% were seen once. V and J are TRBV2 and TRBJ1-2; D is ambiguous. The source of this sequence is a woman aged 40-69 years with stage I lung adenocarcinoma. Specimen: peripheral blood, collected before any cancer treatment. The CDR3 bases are TGTGCCAGCAGTTTTACGGGCCAAGCTAACTATGGCTACACCTTC. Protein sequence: CASSFTGQANYGYTF.